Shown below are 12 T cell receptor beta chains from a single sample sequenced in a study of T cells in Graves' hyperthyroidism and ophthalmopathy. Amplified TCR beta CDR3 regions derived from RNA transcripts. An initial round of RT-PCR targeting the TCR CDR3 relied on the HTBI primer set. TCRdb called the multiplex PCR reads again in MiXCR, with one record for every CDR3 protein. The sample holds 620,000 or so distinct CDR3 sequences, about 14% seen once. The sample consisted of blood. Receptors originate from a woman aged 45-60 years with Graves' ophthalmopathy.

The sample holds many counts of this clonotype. CDR3 coding DNA: TGCAGTGCTAGAGATCCTACCGGGACTACCTACAATGAGCAGTTCTTC. The encoded protein is CSARDPTGTTYNEQFF. The chain joins TRBV20-1 to TRBJ2-1, with TRBD2 matching over 7 bases. The CDR3 has 16 amino acids. Germline CDR1 and CDR2: DFQATT and SNEGSKA (reference sequence). With 0 bases clipped from V and 2 bases from J, the junction kept 7 bases outside the gene matches.

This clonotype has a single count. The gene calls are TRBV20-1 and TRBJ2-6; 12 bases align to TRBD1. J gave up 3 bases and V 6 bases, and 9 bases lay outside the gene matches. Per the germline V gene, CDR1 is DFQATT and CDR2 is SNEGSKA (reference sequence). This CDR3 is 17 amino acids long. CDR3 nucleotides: TGCAGTGCAGCGGGACAGGGGGCAGCGCATGGGGCCAACGTCCTGACTTTC. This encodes CSAAGQGAAHGANVLTF.

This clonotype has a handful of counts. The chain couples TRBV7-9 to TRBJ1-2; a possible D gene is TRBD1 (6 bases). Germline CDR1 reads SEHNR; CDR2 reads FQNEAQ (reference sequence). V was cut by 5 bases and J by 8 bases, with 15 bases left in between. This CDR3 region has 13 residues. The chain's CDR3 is CASSVGGAYGYTF. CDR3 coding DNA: TGTGCCAGCAGCGTAGGGGGGGCGTACGGCTACACCTTC.

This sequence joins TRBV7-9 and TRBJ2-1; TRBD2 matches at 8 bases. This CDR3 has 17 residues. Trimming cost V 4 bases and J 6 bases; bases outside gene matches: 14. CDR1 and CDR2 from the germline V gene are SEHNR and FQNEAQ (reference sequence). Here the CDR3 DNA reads TGTGCCAGCAGCTCACCCGGAGGGACTAGGTCTGGCAATGAGCAGTTCTTC. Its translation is CASSSPGGTRSGNEQFF.

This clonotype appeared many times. In nucleotides, the CDR3 is TGCGCCAGCAGCTTGGGAGGGGGTTCTATGAATGAGCAGTTCTTC. Residues: CASSLGGGSMNEQFF. The rearrangement links TRBV5-1 to TRBJ2-1, with a possible D match to TRBD1 (6 bases). Trimming took off 0 bases at V and 7 bases at J, with 14 bases between the two ends. The V gene's germline CDR1 is SGHRS and CDR2 YFSETQ. The CDR3 consists of 15 residues.

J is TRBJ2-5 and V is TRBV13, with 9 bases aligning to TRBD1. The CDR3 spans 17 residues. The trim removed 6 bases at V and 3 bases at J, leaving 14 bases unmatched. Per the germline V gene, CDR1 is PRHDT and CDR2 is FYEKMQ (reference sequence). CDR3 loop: CASSPLGTGIKEETQYF. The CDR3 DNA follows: TGTGCCAGCAGTCCCCTAGGGACAGGGATTAAGGAAGAGACCCAGTACTTC. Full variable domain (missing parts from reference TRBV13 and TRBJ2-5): AAGVIQSPRHLIKEKRETATLKCYPIPRHDTVYWYQQGPGQDPQFLISFYEKMQSDKGSIPDRFSAQQFSDYHSELNMSSLELGDSALYFCASSPLGTGIKEETQYFGPGTRLLVL.

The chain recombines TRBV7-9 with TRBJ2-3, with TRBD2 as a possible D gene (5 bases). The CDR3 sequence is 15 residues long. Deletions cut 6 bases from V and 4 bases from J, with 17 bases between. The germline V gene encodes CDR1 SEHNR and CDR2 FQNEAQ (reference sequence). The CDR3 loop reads CASRGEGQRADTQYF. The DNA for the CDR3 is TGTGCCAGCAGGGGAGAGGGCCAAAGGGCAGATACGCAGTATTTT. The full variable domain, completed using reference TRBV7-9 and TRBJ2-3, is DTGVSQNPRHKITKRGQNVTFRCDPISEHNRLYWYRQTLGQGPEFLTYFQNEAQLEKSRLLSDRFSAERPKGSFSTLEIQRTEQGDSAMYLCASRGEGQRADTQYFGPGTRLTVL.

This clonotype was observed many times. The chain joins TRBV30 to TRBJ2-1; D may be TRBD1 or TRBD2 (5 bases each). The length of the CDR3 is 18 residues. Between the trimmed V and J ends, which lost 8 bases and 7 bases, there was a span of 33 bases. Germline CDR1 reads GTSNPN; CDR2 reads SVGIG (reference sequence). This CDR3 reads CAGAGLMLVDTVGNEQFF. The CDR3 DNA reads TGTGCCGGCGCGGGCCTAATGCTTGTGGACACCGTGGGAAATGAGCAGTTCTTC.

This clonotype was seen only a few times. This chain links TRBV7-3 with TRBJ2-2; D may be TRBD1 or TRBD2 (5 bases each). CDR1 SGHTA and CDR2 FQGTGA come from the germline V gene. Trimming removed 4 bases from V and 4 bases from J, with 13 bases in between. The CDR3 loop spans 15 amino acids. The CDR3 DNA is TGTGCCAGCAGCTCAAGGGGTGAGGGCACCGGGGAGCTGTTTTTT. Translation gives CASSSRGEGTGELFF.

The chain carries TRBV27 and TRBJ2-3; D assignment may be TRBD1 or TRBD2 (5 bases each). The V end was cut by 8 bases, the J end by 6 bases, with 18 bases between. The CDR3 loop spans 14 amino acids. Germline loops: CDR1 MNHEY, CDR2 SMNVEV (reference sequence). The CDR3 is CASGGAGKGDTQYF. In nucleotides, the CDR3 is TGTGCCAGCGGGGGAGCAGGGAAAGGTGATACGCAGTATTTT.

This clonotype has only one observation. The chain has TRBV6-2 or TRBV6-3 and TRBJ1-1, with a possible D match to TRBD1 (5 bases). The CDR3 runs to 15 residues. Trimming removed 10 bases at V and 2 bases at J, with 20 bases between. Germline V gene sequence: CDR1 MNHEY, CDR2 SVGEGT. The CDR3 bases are TGTGCCACCCAATCGCGACAGATTCTAAACACTGAAGCTTTCTTT. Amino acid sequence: CATQSRQILNTEAFF.

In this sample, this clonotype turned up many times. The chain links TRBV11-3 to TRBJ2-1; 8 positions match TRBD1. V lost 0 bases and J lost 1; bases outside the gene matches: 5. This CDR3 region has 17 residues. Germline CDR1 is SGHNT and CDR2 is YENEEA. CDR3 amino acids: CASSLDRTGWSYNEQFF. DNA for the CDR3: TGTGCCAGCAGCTTAGACCGGACAGGGTGGTCCTACAATGAGCAGTTCTTC.